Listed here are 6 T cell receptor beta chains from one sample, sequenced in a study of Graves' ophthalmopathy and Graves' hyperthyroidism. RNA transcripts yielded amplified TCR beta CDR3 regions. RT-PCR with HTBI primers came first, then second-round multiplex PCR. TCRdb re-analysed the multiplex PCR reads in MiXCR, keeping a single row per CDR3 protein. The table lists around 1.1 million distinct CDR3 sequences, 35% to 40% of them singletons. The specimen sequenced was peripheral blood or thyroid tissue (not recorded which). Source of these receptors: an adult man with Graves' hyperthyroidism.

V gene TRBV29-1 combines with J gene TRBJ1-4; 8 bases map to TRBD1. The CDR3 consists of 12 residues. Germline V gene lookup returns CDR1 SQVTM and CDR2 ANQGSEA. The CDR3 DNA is TGCGGCGGTAGACAGGGGAATGAAAAACTGTTTTTT. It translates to CGGRQGNEKLFF.

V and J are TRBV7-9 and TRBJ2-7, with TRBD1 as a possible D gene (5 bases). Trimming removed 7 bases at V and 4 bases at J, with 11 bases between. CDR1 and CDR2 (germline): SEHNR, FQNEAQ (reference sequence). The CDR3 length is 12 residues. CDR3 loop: CASTMGLYEQYF. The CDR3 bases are TGTGCCAGCACGATGGGGCTTTACGAGCAGTACTTC.

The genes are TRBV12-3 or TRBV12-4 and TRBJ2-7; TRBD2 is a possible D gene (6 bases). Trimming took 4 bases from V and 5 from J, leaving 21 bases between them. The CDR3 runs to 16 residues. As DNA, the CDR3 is TGTGCCAGCAGTTGGGGGGTAGGAGGGCCAAGCCACGAGCAGTACTTC. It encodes CASSWGVGGPSHEQYF.

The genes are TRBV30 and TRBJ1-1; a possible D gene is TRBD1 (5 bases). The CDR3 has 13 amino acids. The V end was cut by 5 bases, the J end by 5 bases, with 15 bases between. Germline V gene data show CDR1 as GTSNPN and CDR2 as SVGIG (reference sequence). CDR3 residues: CAWGRALRTEAFF. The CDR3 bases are TGTGCCTGGGGCAGGGCTCTAAGGACTGAAGCTTTCTTT.

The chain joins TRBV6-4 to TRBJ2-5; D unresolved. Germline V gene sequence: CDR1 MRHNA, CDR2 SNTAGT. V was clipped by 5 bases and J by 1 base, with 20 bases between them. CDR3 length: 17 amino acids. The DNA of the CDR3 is TGTGCCAGCAGTTACCCCGGATTAGGGCGAGGCCAAGAGACCCAGTACTTC. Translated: CASSYPGLGRGQETQYF.

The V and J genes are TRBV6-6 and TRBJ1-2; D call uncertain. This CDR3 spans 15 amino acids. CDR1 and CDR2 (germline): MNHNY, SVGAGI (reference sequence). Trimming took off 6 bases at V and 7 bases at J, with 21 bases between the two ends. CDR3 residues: CASRLTEIGLSGYTF. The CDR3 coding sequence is TGTGCCAGCAGACTGACCGAAATTGGGTTATCTGGCTACACCTTC.